A single T cell receptor beta chain is shown here with its context. No antigen is known for it. The sample belongs to a study of T cell responses to AZD1222 COVID-19 vaccine. Notes on the study in general: Spike-wide coverage was observed for vaccine-associated CD4 TCRs, with dominant responses at 160-218 and 743-854. Compared with day 0, the breadth and depth of the Spike-specific TCR repertoire rose significantly after two doses of AZD1222.

The table came from immunoSEQ multiplex PCR; TCRdb's copy has only in-frame clones and leaves some out. The repertoire holds 95,000 to 150,000 clones, roughly 91% seen once, with 5% in the top ten. The specimen was peripheral blood, collected 28 days after the second AZD1222 dose. The clonotype originates from an adult who received the AZD1222 COVID-19 vaccine.

CDR3 bases: TGTGCCAGCAGTCAGGGGGGGTGGGAAAACTACGAGCAGTACTTC. Translated: CASSQGGWENYEQYF. This chain uses TRBV6-6 with TRBJ2-7; D possibly matches TRBD1 or TRBD2 (7 bases each). CDR1 and CDR2 from the germline V gene are MNHNY and SVGAGI (reference sequence). The length of the CDR3 is 15 residues. Between the trimmed V and J ends, which lost 5 bases and 3 bases, there was a span of 17 bases.